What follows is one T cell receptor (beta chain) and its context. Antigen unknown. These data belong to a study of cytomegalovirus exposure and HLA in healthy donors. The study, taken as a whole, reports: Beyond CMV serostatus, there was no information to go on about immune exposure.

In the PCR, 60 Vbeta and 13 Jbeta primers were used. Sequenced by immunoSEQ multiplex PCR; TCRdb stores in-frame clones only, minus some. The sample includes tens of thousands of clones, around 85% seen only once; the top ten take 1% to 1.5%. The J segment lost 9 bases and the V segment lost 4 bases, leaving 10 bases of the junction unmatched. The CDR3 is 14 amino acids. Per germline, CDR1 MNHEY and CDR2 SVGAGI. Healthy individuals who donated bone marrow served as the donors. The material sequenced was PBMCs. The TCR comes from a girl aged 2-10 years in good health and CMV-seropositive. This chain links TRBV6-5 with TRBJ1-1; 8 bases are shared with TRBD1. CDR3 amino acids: CASSSYRGYYQAFF. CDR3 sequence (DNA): TGTGCCAGCAGTTCCTACAGGGGGTACTATCAAGCTTTCTTT.